Each of the 5 T cell receptor beta chains below was sequenced from the same sample in a study of cytomegalovirus exposure and HLA in healthy donors. Amplification used 60 Vbeta primers and 13 Jbeta primers. Profiled with immunoSEQ multiplex PCR; TCRdb holds only in-frame clones, not every one. This table holds fewer than 250,000 clones, approximately 83% found once. Specimen: PBMCs. The receptor set was obtained from a boy aged 2 to 10 in good health and CMV-seronegative.

The J gene is TRBJ2-5, the V gene TRBV28, with 7 positions matching TRBD1. Germline CDR1 MDHEN, CDR2 SYDVKM. Losses at the gene ends were 6 bases for V and 6 bases for J; bases not matched to a gene: 7. There are 13 residues in the CDR3. CDR3 sequence reads: CASSHHRGKTQYF. The CDR3 DNA follows: TGTGCCAGCAGCCACCACAGGGGAAAGACCCAGTACTTC.

The chain has TRBV5-1 and TRBJ2-7; TRBD2 aligns across 9 bases. Germline-derived CDR1 and CDR2 are SGHRS and YFSETQ. Trimming took 0 bases from V and 1 from J; bases not matched to a gene: 8. This CDR3 has 17 residues. The CDR3 coding sequence is TGCGCCAGCAGCTTGGCAGGGATAGCGGGAGCGTCCTACGAGCAGTACTTC. It translates to CASSLAGIAGASYEQYF. Supplemented by reference TRBV5-1 and TRBJ2-7, the full variable domain reads KAGVTQTPRYLIKTRGQQVTLSCSPISGHRSVSWYQQTPGQGLQFLFEYFSETQRNKGNFPGRFSGRQFSNSRSEMNVSTLELGDSALYLCASSLAGIAGASYEQYFGPGTRLTVT.

The chain links TRBV5-4 to TRBJ2-3; 7 bases agree with TRBD2. The V segment lost 4 bases and the J segment 5 bases; nucleotides outside the gene matches: 4. The CDR3 is 13 amino acids. Per the germline V gene, CDR1 is SGHNT and CDR2 is YYREEE (reference sequence). The CDR3 sequence is CASSAPGGDTQYF. The CDR3, as DNA: TGTGCCAGCAGCGCTCCGGGGGGAGATACGCAGTATTTT.

This chain links TRBV13 with TRBJ2-7, with D unresolved. The CDR3 extends over 13 amino acids. V lost 6 bases to trimming and J lost 4 bases, with 13 bases between them. The germline V gene encodes CDR1 PRHDT and CDR2 FYEKMQ (reference sequence). The CDR3 reads CASSRNGPYEQYF. Written as DNA, the CDR3 is TGTGCCAGCAGTCGAAATGGGCCATACGAGCAGTACTTC.

This rearrangement joins TRBV10-2 to TRBJ2-3; 12 nucleotides line up with TRBD2. The CDR3 extends over 17 amino acids. J gave up 3 bases and V 2 bases, and 6 bases lay outside the gene matches. Germline values: CDR1 WSHSY, CDR2 SAAADI. CDR3 region: CASSEPTSGRLTDTQYF. CDR3 DNA: TGCGCCAGCAGTGAGCCGACTAGCGGGAGACTTACAGATACGCAGTATTTT.